This TCR beta chain was profiled in a study of cytotoxic CD8 clonotypes in ibrutinib-treated CLL (dated by TCRdb to the early 2020s). Study-level background: The cohort had about a dozen relapsed/refractory and roughly 15 treatment-naive patients; 17 to 18 were IGHV unmutated. Samples at response were collected after a median of 12 months of treatment, with a range of about 6 to 40 months. Responses were partial in roughly 24 patients and complete in 2; after median around 65 months follow-up, around 15 stayed in remission and some twelve progressed. Longitudinal samples were obtainable from about 30% of the roughly 90 participants in the trial. On average, each sample had 255,043 productive templates and 96,000 or so productive rearrangements. Cryopreserved peripheral blood mononuclear cells were collected before treatment, at response, and at either disease progression or sustained remission. Patients were still on ibrutinib when every remission and progressive disease sample was collected.

Paper-wide results and their limitations: Clonality rose at ibrutinib response, remained stable during sustained remission, and dropped back toward baseline at progression. Baseline clonality was found to be higher than that of age-matched healthy donors and was strongly correlated with circulating CD8+ T-cell counts. Sampling times were not matched between sustained-remission and progressing patients, and lymph node repertoires were not studied. Public clonotypes were rare and either contracted or stayed stable during treatment, and the rise in clonality at ibrutinib response reflected the expansion of private clonotypes.

This specimen's time point label, interpreted: progressive disease on ibrutinib. For TCR beta library preparation, roughly 2 micrograms of genomic DNA was extracted from cryopreserved PBMCs. Longitudinal blood samples from CLL patients on ibrutinib monotherapy underwent high-throughput TCR beta sequencing. Patients were enrolled in a phase 2 open-label single-center ibrutinib monotherapy trial. The goal of deep resolution MiSeq sequencing was a depth between 1 in 1 million and 1 in 200,000 T cells, and coverage averaged 10x per clonotype. The immunoSEQ hsTCRB Kit was used to generate the TCR beta libraries. The study's own analysis went as follows. ImmunoSEQ Data Assistant and ImmunoSEQ Analyzer were used for data analysis, and V, D and J genes were assigned according to IMGT definitions. Clonality was computed as one minus normalized Shannon entropy of productive rearrangement frequencies, ranging from 0 to 1. Only overrepresented clonotypes making up at least 0.05% of each patient's repertoire were included in the public clonotype analysis. Roughly 12 age-matched healthy donor repertoires from immuneACCESS were used as controls for clonality. As stored in TCRdb, this immuneACCESS dataset retains in-frame rearrangements with V and J assigned. A fraction of the clones does not appear; measured against another copy, unresolved V genes explain less than half of the discrepancy, and the remainder lacks a known reason. The DNA was the basis for D and trimming; V, J and clone size are from that table. This sample has 250,000 to 350,000 clones in its table, and approximately 79% of those were observed once. Clones ranked in the top ten supply about 5% of the sample.

On this clone itself: What this receptor recognizes is not known. The sample holds no much larger clone one base away, and base qualities are not on file.

The CDR3 contains 16 residues, cysteine and phenylalanine counted. Just the 48-base CDR3 DNA is kept, in frame starting at base 1. The germline V end is reduced by 4 bases and the J end by 6 bases; junction bases left unmatched: 4. From a lookup of the germline V gene, CDR1 and CDR2 are SGHVS and FNYEAQ. The rearrangement combines TRBV7-6 with TRBJ2-1, with TRBD2 identical over 15 junction bases. Sequencing was performed on PBMCs, taken at disease progression, from a patient treated with ibrutinib. This clonotype originated in a human donor with chronic lymphocytic leukemia. The bases read TGTGCCAGCAGCTCCGGACTAGCGGGAGGGCCCAATGAGCAGTTCTTC. The translation is CASSSGLAGGPNEQFF.